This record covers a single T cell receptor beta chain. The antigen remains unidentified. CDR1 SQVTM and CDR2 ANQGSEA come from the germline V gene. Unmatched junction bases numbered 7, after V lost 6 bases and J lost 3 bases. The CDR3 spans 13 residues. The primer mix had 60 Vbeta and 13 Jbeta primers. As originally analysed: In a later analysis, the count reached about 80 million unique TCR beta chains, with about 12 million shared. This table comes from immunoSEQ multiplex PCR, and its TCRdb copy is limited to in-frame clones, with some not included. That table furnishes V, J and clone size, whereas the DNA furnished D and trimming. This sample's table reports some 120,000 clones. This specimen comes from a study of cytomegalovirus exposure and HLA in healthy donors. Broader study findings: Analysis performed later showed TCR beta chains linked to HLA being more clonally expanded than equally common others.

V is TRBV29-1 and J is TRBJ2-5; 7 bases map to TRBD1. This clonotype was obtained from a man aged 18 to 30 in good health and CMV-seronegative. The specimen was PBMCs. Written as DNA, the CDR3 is TGCAGCGTCGTACAGGGGCCCGAAGAGACCCAGTACTTC. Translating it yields CSVVQGPEETQYF.